The TCR beta chain under discussion was sequenced for a study of blood T cell repertoires in COVID-19. The method was immunoSEQ multiplex PCR; TCRdb's version includes in-frame clones alone and lacks a portion of them. This sample has approximately 250,000 clones, with 88% found just once. The source is a woman aged 25 to 39 who had recovered from COVID-19. The sequencing sample was made of PBMCs or T cells enriched from blood (not recorded which).

CDR3 region: CASSFRFEAFF. The CDR3 DNA is TGTGCCAGCAGTTTTCGGTTTGAAGCTTTCTTT. This rearrangement joins TRBV6-5 to TRBJ1-1; unclear D gene. V was pared by 4 bases and J by 7 bases, with 7 bases between. The length of the CDR3 is 11 residues. Germline loops: CDR1 MNHEY, CDR2 SVGAGI.